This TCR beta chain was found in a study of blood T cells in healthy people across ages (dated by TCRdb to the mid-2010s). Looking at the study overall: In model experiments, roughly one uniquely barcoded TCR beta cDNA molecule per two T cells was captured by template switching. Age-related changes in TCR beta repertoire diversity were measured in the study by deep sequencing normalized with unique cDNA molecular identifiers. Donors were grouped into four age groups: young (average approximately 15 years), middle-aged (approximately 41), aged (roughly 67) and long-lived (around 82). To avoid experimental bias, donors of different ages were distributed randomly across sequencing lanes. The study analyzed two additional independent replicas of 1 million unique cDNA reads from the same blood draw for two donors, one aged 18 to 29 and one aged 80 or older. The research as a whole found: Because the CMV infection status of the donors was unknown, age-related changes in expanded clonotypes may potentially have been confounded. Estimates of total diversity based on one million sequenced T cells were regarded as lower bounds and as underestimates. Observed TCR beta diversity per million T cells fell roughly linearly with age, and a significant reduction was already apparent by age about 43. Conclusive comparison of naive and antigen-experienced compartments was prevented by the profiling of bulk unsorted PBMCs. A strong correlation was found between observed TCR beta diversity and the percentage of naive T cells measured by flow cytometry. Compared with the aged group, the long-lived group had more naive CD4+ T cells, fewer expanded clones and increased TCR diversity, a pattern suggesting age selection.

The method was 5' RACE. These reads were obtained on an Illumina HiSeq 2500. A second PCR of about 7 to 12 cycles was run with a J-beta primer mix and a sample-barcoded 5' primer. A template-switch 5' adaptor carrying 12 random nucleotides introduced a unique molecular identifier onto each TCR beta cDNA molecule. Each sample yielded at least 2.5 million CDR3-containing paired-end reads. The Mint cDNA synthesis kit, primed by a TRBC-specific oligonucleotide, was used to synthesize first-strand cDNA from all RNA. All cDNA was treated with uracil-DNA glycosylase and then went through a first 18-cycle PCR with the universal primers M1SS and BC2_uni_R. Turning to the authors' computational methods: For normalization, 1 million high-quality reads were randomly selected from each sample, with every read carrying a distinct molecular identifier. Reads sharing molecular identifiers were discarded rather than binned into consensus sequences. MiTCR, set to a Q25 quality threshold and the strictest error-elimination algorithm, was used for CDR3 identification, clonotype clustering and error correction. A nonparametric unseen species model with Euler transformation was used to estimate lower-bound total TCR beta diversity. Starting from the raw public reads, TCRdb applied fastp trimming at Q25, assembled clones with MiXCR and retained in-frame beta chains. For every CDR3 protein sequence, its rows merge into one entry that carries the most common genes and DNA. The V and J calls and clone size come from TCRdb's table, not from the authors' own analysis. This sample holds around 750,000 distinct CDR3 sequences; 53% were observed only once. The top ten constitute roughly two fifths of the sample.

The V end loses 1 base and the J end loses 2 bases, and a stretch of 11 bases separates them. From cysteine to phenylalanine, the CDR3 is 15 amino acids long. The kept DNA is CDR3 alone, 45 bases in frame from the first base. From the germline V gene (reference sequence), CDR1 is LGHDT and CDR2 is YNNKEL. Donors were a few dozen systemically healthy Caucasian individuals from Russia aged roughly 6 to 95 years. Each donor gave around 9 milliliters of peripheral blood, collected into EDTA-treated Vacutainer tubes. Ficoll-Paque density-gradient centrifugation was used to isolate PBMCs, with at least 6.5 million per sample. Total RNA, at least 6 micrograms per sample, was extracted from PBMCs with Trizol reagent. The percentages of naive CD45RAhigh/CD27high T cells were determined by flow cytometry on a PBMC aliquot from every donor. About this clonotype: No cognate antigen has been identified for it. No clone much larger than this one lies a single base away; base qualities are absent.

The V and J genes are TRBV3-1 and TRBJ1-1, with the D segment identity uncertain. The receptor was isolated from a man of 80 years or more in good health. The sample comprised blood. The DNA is TGTGCCAGCAGCCAAGGAGATCGCCGTAACACTGAAGCTTTCTTT. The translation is CASSQGDRRNTEAFF.